The clone carrying this TCR beta chain is labeled medium-sized. PBMC libraries mostly used 450 to 600 ng of input genomic DNA, with six replicates per sample. Sequenced by immunoSEQ multiplex PCR; TCRdb stores in-frame clones only, minus some. The sample includes more than 13,000 clones, 65% to 85% seen only once; the top ten take around 3%. The time point here: after neoadjuvant nivolumab, at surgical resection. The V end lost 6 bases, the J end lost 8 bases, and 19 bases lay between the germline ends. The CDR3 covers 14 residues. From germline, CDR1 is MNHNS and CDR2 SASEGT. This specimen comes from a study of neoadjuvant anti-PD-1 for oral cavity cancer. Study-wide background: Patients without progression received a fourth nivolumab dose around day 43, then surgical resection on days 50-56.

This receptor was identified in a person aged 35 to 85 with oral cavity squamous cell carcinoma. The material sequenced was PBMCs, taken after nivolumab (anti-PD-1) treatment. V and J are TRBV6-1 and TRBJ1-2, with D tentatively TRBD1 (5 bases). DNA for the CDR3: TGTGCCAGCAGCTCCGGGACGGACTTCTCCGGCTACACCTTC. Its protein is CASSSGTDFSGYTF.